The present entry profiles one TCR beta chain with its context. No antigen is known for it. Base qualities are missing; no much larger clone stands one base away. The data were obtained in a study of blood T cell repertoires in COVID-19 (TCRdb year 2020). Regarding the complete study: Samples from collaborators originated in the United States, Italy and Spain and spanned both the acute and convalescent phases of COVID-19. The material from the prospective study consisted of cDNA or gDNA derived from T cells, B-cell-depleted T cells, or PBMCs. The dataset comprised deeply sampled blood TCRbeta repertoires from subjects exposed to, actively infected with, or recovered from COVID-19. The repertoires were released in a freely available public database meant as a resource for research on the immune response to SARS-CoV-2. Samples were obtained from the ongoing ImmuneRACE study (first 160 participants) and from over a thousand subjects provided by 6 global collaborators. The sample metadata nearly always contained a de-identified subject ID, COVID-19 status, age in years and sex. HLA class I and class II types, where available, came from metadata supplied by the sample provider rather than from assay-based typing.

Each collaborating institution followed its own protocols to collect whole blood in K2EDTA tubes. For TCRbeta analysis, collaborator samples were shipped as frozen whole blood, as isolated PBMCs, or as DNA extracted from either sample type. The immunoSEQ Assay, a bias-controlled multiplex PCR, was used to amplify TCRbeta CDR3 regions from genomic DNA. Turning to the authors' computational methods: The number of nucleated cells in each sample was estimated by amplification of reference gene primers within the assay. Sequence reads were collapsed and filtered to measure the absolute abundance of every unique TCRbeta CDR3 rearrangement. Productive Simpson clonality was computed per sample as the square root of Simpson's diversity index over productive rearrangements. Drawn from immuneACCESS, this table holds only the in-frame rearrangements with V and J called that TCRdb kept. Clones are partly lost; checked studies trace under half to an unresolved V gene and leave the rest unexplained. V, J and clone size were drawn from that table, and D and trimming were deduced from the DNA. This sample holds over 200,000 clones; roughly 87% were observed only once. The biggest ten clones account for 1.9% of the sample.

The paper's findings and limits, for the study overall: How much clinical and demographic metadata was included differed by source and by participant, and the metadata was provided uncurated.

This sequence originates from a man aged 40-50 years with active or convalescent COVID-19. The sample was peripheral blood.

Here is the DNA: TGTGCCAGCAGCCCTCTTGATGGCCGGGATGGCTACACCTTC. Protein translation: CASSPLDGRDGYTF. The chain is assembled from TRBV11-2 and TRBJ1-2; the D gene is not confidently resolved. V is reduced by 5 bases and J by 6 bases, leaving a spacing of 16 bases between them. Counted from cysteine to phenylalanine, this CDR3 has 14 amino acids. The only DNA kept is the CDR3, 42 bases in frame from the first base. CDR1 and CDR2 are read off the germline V gene as SGHAT and FQNNGV.